Following are 26 T cell receptor beta chains from one sample sequenced in a study of blood T cells in healthy people across ages. The authors ran a second PCR of 7 to 11 cycles using a sample-barcoded 5' primer and a J-beta primer mix. TCRdb used MiXCR to reprocess the 5' RACE reads, holding one entry per CDR3 protein. There are about 800,000 distinct CDR3 sequences in the sample; 58% occur only once, and about 20% lies in the top ten. The sequenced sample consisted of blood. These receptors were taken from a man younger than 40 in good health.

This clonotype was recorded a few times. The rearrangement uses TRBV7-8 and TRBJ2-7, with 7 bases aligning to TRBD1. With 3 bases clipped from V and 3 bases from J, the junction kept 11 bases outside the gene matches. Germline values: CDR1 SGHVS, CDR2 FQNEAQ. The CDR3 totals 16 residues. The CDR3 DNA reads TGTGCCAGCAGCTTGGGTAGGGACAGAACGCTCTACGAGCAGTACTTC. Its protein product is CASSLGRDRTLYEQYF.

The chain is built from TRBV3-1 and TRBJ2-7; D is unresolved. V dropped 1 base and J dropped 5 bases, with 15 bases sitting between them. Germline-derived CDR1 and CDR2 are LGHDT and YNNKEL (reference sequence). The CDR3 loop spans 15 amino acids. The CDR3 is CASSQGAVGIHEQYF. In DNA form, the CDR3 reads TGTGCCAGCAGCCAAGGGGCAGTTGGTATCCACGAGCAGTACTTC.

The rearrangement uses TRBV20-1 and TRBJ1-1; D not resolved. Per germline, CDR1 DFQATT and CDR2 SNEGSKA (reference sequence). V was clipped by 7 bases and J by 3 bases, with 9 bases between them. This CDR3 has 11 residues. The CDR3 spells CSVEEYTEAFF. Here the CDR3 DNA reads TGCAGTGTTGAGGAGTACACTGAAGCTTTCTTT.

This clonotype turned up a few times. The CDR3 protein is CSALPGGTYEQYF. CDR3 nucleotide sequence: TGCAGTGCTTTACCCGGTGGGACCTACGAGCAGTACTTC. The rearrangement joins TRBV20-1 to TRBJ2-7; no reliable D call. Germline V gene lookup returns CDR1 DFQATT and CDR2 SNEGSKA (reference sequence). The CDR3 is 13 residues long. Trimming removed 5 bases from V and 2 bases from J, with 13 bases in between.

As DNA, the CDR3 is TGTGCCAGCAAGCTTCAGTCGGAGTTTCCCCAGTACTTC. Its translation is CASKLQSEFPQYF. The rearrangement joins TRBV6-6 to TRBJ2-7; D gene unclear. The length of the CDR3 is 13 residues. Between the trimmed V and J ends, which lost 7 bases and 10 bases, there was a span of 20 bases. Germline CDR1 MNHNY, CDR2 SVGAGI (reference sequence).

On this clonotype: The junction departs from the called germline gene at one end, perhaps through a read error. The V gene is TRBV4-1, the J gene TRBJ2-1; D not resolved. In germline, CDR1 is MGHRA, CDR2 YSYEKL. The CDR3 runs to 15 residues. CDR3 DNA sequence: TGCGCCAGCAGCCAGAGCCAAGGGAATTTTAATGAGCAGTTATTC. Its translation is CASSQSQGNFNEQLF.

This sequence joins TRBV20-1 and TRBJ1-5; D unclear. Germline CDR1 DFQATT, CDR2 SNEGSKA (reference sequence). CDR3 length: 13 amino acids. The CDR3 is CSVSRDSNQPQHF. Here the CDR3 DNA reads TGCAGCGTAAGCCGAGATAGCAATCAGCCCCAGCATTTT.

This clonotype came up a few times. The chain uses TRBV5-1 and TRBJ2-3; 8 nucleotides align to TRBD2. The V segment lost 0 bases and the J segment 6 bases; nucleotides outside the gene matches: 6. There are 15 residues in the CDR3. The germline V gene encodes CDR1 SGHRS and CDR2 YFSETQ. The CDR3 loop reads CASSLEIAGMDTQYF. In nucleotides, the CDR3 is TGCGCCAGCAGCTTGGAAATAGCGGGGATGGATACGCAGTATTTT.

This clonotype has more than one count but fewer than ten. CDR3 protein: CSVRAGDYGYTF. As DNA, the CDR3 is TGCAGCGTTCGGGCAGGGGATTATGGCTACACCTTC. This chain links TRBV29-1 with TRBJ1-2, with D perhaps TRBD1 (6 bases). The germline V gene encodes CDR1 SQVTM and CDR2 ANQGSEA. The germline V and J ends were trimmed by 5 bases and 5 bases, with 12 bases remaining between them. This CDR3 region has 12 residues.

This chain links TRBV3-1 with TRBJ2-7, with no clear D. The closer fit of TRBJ2-5 to the DNA end suggests the J call may be wrong. The germline V gene encodes CDR1 LGHDT and CDR2 YNNKEL (reference sequence). The CDR3 has 13 amino acids. CDR3 nucleotides: TGTGCCAGCAGCCAAGAGTGGGCAAAGACCCAGTACTTC. This gives the protein CASSQEWAKTQYF.

The chain uses TRBV30 and TRBJ2-1; the match to TRBD2 covers 7 bases. The CDR3 contains 14 residues. CDR1 is GTSNPN, CDR2 SVGIG, per germline (reference sequence). Trimming at V came to 2 bases and at J to 4 bases, leaving 5 bases not matched to a gene. CDR3 region: CAWSRTGGYNEQFF. Written as DNA, the CDR3 is TGTGCCTGGAGTAGGACGGGGGGTTACAATGAGCAGTTCTTC.

The V gene is TRBV7-9, the J gene TRBJ1-5; unclear D gene. There are 16 residues in the CDR3. Germline CDR1 SEHNR, CDR2 FQNEAQ (reference sequence). Trimming took 5 bases from V and 1 from J, leaving 15 bases between them. CDR3 region: CASSGTGLGSNQPQHF. CDR3 coding DNA: TGTGCCAGCAGCGGTACCGGGCTAGGAAGCAATCAGCCCCAGCATTTT.

J is TRBJ2-3 and V is TRBV7-2, with 7 bases lining up with TRBD2. Trimming removed 1 base from V and 0 bases from J; junction bases left unmatched: 10. This CDR3 is built from 18 residues. CDR1 is SGHTA and CDR2 is FQGNSA in the germline V gene. The chain's CDR3 is CASSLDRPGGGSTDTQYF. CDR3 DNA: TGTGCCAGCAGCTTAGATCGACCTGGCGGGGGAAGCACAGATACGCAGTATTTT.

This clonotype was observed a handful of times. This chain links TRBV29-1 with TRBJ2-7; no definite D call. Trimming cost V 1 base and J 2 bases, with 6 bases left between them. Germline V gives CDR1 SQVTM, CDR2 ANQGSEA. This CDR3 region has 12 residues. CDR3: CSVEVSTYEQYF. The CDR3 DNA sequence: TGCAGCGTTGAAGTCAGCACCTACGAGCAGTACTTC.

The V call is TRBV29-1, the J call TRBJ2-3; the D gene is possibly TRBD2 (5 bases). This CDR3 is built from 12 residues. The V gene lost 6 bases and the J gene lost 4 bases, with 11 bases spanning the gap. Germline V gene sequence: CDR1 SQVTM, CDR2 ANQGSEA. This CDR3 is CSVDDYADTQYF. CDR3 coding DNA: TGCAGCGTCGACGACTATGCAGATACGCAGTATTTT.

The V gene is TRBV14, the J gene TRBJ2-3; no reliable D call. This CDR3 region has 14 residues. Trimming stripped 2 bases from V and 8 bases from J, with 14 bases between. Germline V lookup: CDR1 SGHDN, CDR2 FVKESK. The CDR3, as DNA: TGTGCCAGCAGCCAATCGGCCAGGACCCGTACGCAGTATTTT. Translated: CASSQSARTRTQYF. Variable domain in full (rest from reference TRBV14 and TRBJ2-3): EAGVTQFPSHSVIEKGQTVTLRCDPISGHDNLYWYRRVMGKEIKFLLHFVKESKQDESGMPNNRFLAERTGGTYSTLKVQPAELEDSGVYFCASSQSARTRTQYFGPGTRLTVL.

V gene TRBV7-2 combines with J gene TRBJ2-7, with TRBD2 matching 8 bases. CDR3 size: 16 residues. Germline CDR1 and CDR2: SGHTA and FQGNSA. V lost 5 bases to trimming and J lost 0 bases; unmatched junction nucleotides: 9. This chain's CDR3 is CASSLPGSGGSYEQYF. Written as DNA, the CDR3 is TGTGCCAGCAGCCTCCCGGGGAGCGGGGGCTCCTACGAGCAGTACTTC. Combining the CDR3 with reference TRBV7-2 and TRBJ2-7 gives the whole variable domain GAGVSQSPSNKVTEKGKDVELRCDPISGHTALYWYRQSLGQGLEFLIYFQGNSAPDKSGLPSDRFSAERTGGSVSTLTIQRTQQEDSAVYLCASSLPGSGGSYEQYFGPGTRLTVT.

This clonotype was seen a handful of times. The chain employs TRBV11-2 and TRBJ2-1; TRBD1 or TRBD2 may be the D gene (5 bases each). The CDR3 has 15 amino acids. The V end lost 7 bases, the J end lost 7 bases, and 20 bases lay between the germline ends. Germline CDR1 and CDR2: SGHAT and FQNNGV. This chain's CDR3 is CASMSMQGTLNEQFF. CDR3 nucleotides: TGTGCCAGCATGTCTATGCAAGGGACGCTAAATGAGCAGTTCTTC. Using reference TRBV11-2 and TRBJ2-1 for the parts outside the CDR3, the full variable domain is EAGVAQSPRYKIIEKRQSVAFWCNPISGHATLYWYQQILGQGPKLLIQFQNNGVVDDSQLPKDRFSAERLKGVDSTLKIQPAKLEDSAVYLCASMSMQGTLNEQFFGPGTRLTVL.

This chain joins TRBV20-1 and TRBJ2-1, with 7 positions matching TRBD1. The V and J ends lost 4 bases and 6 bases, in that order; junction bases with no gene match: 15. This CDR3 is built from 16 residues. Germline assignment: CDR1 DFQATT and CDR2 SNEGSKA (reference sequence). CDR3 DNA: TGCAGTGCTACAGGGGGAAGGTTGTTCTCGCTCAATGAGCAGTTCTTC. This gives the protein CSATGGRLFSLNEQFF.

The chain couples TRBV7-9 to TRBJ2-1; 13 nucleotides line up with TRBD2. The CDR3 totals 19 residues. Trimming removed 4 bases from V and 5 bases from J; junction bases left unmatched: 14. From germline, CDR1 is SEHNR and CDR2 FQNEAQ (reference sequence). The CDR3 bases are TGTGCCAGCAGCTCAACCGGGACTAGCGGGACCTGGCGTCACAATGAGCAGTTCTTC. It encodes CASSSTGTSGTWRHNEQFF. The full variable domain, completed using reference TRBV7-9 and TRBJ2-1, is DTGVSQNPRHKITKRGQNVTFRCDPISEHNRLYWYRQTLGQGPEFLTYFQNEAQLEKSRLLSDRFSAERPKGSFSTLEIQRTEQGDSAMYLCASSSTGTSGTWRHNEQFFGPGTRLTVL.

This rearrangement joins TRBV2 to TRBJ2-7; TRBD1 or TRBD2 may be the D gene (6 bases each). The V end was cut by 3 bases, the J end by 7 bases, with 19 bases between. The CDR3 totals 15 residues. CDR1 is SNHLY and CDR2 is FYNNEI in the germline V gene. CDR3 sequence: CASSDDGGAYNEQYF. CDR3 bases: TGTGCCAGCAGTGATGACGGGGGCGCCTACAATGAGCAGTACTTC.

V is TRBV14 and J is TRBJ2-3; D might be TRBD1 (5 bases). CDR3 length: 15 amino acids. Germline CDR1 reads SGHDN; CDR2 reads FVKESK. Trimming left V 4 bases short and J 2 bases short, with 13 bases between. The CDR3: CASSPRQSSTDTQYF. CDR3 sequence (DNA): TGTGCCAGCAGCCCTCGACAGTCCTCCACAGATACGCAGTATTTT.

The V gene is TRBV6-2 or TRBV6-3, the J gene TRBJ2-7; D is perhaps TRBD1 (5 bases). Trimming cost V 5 bases and J 7 bases, with 15 bases left between them. Germline CDR1 MNHEY, CDR2 SVGEGT. The CDR3 has 13 residues. The CDR3 DNA reads TGTGCCAGCAGTCAGTGGGGCCTGCGAGAGCAGTACTTC. Translating it yields CASSQWGLREQYF.

This clonotype was seen at least ten times. The junction does not match germline at one end; this may be a read error. The chain combines TRBV4-3 with TRBJ2-5; 7 bases agree with TRBD1. From germline, CDR1 is LGHNA and CDR2 YSLEER. The CDR3 has 14 residues. The CDR3 region has the DNA TGTGCCAGCAGCCGAGACAGGGCCCAAGAGACCCAGTACTTC. It yields the protein CASSRDRAQETQYF.

At least ten counts were recorded for this clonotype. Here the CDR3 reads CASSAPGGHEQYF. In DNA form, the CDR3 reads TGTGCCAGCAGTGCCCCGGGGGGCCACGAGCAGTACTTC. V gene TRBV28 combines with J gene TRBJ2-7; D is perhaps TRBD2 (7 bases). This CDR3 spans 13 amino acids. Looked up from germline, CDR1 is MDHEN and CDR2 is SYDVKM. Between the trimmed V and J ends, which lost 5 bases and 5 bases, there was a span of 13 bases.

This chain links TRBV4-2 with TRBJ2-7, with 12 positions matching TRBD2. Trimming removed 0 bases from V and 2 bases from J; junction bases left unmatched: 5. CDR1 is LGHNA, CDR2 YNFKEQ, per germline. The CDR3 is 17 residues long. CDR3 DNA: TGTGCCAGCAGCCAAGATAGGCTAGCGGGAGGGGCCTACGAGCAGTACTTC. This gives the protein CASSQDRLAGGAYEQYF.